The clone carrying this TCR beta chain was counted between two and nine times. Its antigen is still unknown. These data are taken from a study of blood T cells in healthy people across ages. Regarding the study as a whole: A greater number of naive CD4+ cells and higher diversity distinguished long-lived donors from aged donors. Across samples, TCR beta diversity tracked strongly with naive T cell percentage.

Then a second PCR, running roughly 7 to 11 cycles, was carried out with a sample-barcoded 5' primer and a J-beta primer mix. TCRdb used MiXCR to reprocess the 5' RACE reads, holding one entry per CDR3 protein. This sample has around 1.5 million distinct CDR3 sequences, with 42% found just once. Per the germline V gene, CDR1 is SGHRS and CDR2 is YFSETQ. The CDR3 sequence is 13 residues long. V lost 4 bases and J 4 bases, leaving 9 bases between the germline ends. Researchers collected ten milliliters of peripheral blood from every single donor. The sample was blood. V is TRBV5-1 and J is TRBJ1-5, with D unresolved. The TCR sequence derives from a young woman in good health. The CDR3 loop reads CASSAGENQPQHF. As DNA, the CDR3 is TGCGCCAGCAGCGCTGGGGAAAATCAGCCCCAGCATTTT.